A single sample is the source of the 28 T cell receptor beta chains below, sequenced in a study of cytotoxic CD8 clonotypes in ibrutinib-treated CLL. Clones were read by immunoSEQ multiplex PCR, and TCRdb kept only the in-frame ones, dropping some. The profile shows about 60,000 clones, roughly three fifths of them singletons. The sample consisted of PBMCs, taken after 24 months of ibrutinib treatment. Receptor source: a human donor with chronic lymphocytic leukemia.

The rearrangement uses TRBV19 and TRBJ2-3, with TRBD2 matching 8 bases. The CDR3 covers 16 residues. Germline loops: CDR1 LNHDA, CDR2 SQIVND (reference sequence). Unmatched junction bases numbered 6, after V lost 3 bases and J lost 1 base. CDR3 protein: CASSMIGGVGTDTQYF. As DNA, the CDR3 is TGTGCCAGTAGTATGATCGGGGGGGTGGGCACAGATACGCAGTATTTT.

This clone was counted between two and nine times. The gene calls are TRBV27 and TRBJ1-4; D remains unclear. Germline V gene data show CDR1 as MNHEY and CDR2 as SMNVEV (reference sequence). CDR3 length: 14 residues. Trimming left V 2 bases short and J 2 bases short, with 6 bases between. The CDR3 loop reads CASSLRGTNEKLFF. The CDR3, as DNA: TGTGCCAGCAGTTTAAGAGGGACTAATGAAAAACTGTTTTTT.

The CDR3 sequence is CASSFDRGRTGELFF. CDR3 DNA: TGTGCCAGCAGCTTTGACAGGGGCAGGACCGGGGAGCTGTTTTTT. The V gene is TRBV7-2, the J gene TRBJ2-2, with 8 positions matching TRBD1. The CDR3 spans 15 residues. The germline V gene has CDR1 SGHTA and CDR2 FQGNSA. Trimming at V came to 3 bases and at J to 5 bases, leaving 5 bases not matched to a gene. Supplemented by reference TRBV7-2 and TRBJ2-2, the full variable domain reads GAGVSQSPSNKVTEKGKDVELRCDPISGHTALYWYRQSLGQGLEFLIYFQGNSAPDKSGLPSDRFSAERTGGSVSTLTIQRTQQEDSAVYLCASSFDRGRTGELFFGEGSRLTVL.

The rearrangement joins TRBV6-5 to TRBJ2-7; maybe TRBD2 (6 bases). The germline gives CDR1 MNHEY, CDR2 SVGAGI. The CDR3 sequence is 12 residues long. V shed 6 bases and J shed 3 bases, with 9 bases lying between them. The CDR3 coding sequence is TGTGCCAGCAGCATGGAGGGCTACGAGCAGTACGTC. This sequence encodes CASSMEGYEQYV.

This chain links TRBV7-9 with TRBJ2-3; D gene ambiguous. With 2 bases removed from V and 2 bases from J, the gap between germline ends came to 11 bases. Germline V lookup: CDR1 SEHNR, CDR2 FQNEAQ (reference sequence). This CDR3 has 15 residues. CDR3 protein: CASSLLGGSTDTQYF. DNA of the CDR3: TGTGCCAGCAGCTTATTGGGCGGCTCCACAGATACGCAGTATTTT.

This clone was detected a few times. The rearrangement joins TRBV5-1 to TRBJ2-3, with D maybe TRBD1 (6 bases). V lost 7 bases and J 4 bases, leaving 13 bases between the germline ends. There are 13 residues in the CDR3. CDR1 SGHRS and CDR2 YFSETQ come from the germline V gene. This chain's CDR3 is CASGYRVADTQYF. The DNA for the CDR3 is TGCGCCAGCGGATACAGGGTTGCAGATACGCAGTATTTT.

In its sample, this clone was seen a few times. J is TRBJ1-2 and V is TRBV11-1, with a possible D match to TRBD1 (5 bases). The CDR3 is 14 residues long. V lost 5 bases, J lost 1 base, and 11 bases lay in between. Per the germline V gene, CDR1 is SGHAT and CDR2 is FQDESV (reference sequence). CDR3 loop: CASSLSDSNYGYTF. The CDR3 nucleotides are TGTGCCAGCAGCCTGAGTGACAGTAACTATGGCTACACCTTC.

This CDR3 is CASSPGARGGADTQYF. The DNA of the CDR3 is TGTGCCAGCTCACCCGGCGCTCGGGGGGGCGCAGATACGCAGTATTTT. The chain links TRBV18 to TRBJ2-3; 8 nucleotides match TRBD2. Germline lookup yields CDR1 KGHSH and CDR2 LQKENI. The CDR3 is 16 residues long. V dropped 3 bases and J dropped 4; count of bases not matched to a gene: 9.

Here the CDR3 DNA reads TGTGCCAGCAGCTTAGGGCAGGGCGGGATCTACGAGCAGTACTTC. It codes for CASSLGQGGIYEQYF. The chain couples TRBV11-3 to TRBJ2-7; possibly TRBD2 for D (6 bases). V shed 1 base and J shed 3 bases, with 13 bases lying between them. The CDR3 runs 15 residues. CDR1 is SGHNT, CDR2 YENEEA, per germline.

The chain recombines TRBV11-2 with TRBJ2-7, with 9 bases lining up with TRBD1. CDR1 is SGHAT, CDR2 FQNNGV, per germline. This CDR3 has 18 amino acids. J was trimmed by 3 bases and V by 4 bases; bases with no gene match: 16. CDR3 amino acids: CASSSSFNFGTGNYEQYF. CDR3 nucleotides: TGTGCCAGCAGCTCCTCCTTCAATTTCGGGACAGGGAACTACGAGCAGTACTTC.

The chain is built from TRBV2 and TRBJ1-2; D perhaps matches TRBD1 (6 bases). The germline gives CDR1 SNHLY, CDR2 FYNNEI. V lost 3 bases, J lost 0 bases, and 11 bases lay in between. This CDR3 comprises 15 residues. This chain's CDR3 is CASSEDQGSNYGYTF. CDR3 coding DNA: TGTGCCAGCAGTGAGGACCAGGGGTCTAACTATGGCTACACCTTC.

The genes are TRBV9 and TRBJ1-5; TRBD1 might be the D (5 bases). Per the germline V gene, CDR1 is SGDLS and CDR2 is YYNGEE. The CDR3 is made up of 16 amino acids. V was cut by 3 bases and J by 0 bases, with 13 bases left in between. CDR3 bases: TGTGCCAGCAGCGGCGGAGGGGCGTATAGCAATCAGCCCCAGCATTTT. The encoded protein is CASSGGGAYSNQPQHF.

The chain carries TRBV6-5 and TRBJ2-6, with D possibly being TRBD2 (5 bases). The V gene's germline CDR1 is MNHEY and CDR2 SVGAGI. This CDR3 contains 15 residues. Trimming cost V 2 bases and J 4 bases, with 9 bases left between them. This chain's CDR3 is CASSYTGVGANVLTF. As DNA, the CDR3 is TGTGCCAGCAGTTACACCGGGGTCGGGGCCAACGTCCTGACTTTC.

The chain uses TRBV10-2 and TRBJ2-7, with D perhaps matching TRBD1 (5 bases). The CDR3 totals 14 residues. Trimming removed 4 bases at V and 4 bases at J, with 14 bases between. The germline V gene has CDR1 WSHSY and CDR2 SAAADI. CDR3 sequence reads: CASSAGRGSYEQYV. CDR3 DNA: TGCGCCAGCAGTGCCGGTAGGGGCTCGTACGAGCAGTACGTC.

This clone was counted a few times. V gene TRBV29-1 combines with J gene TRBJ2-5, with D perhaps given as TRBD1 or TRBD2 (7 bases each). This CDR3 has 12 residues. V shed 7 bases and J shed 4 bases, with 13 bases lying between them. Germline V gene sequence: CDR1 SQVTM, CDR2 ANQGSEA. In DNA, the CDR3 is TGCAGCGCCGCAGGGGGGGGAGAGACCCAGTACTTC. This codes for CSAAGGGETQYF.

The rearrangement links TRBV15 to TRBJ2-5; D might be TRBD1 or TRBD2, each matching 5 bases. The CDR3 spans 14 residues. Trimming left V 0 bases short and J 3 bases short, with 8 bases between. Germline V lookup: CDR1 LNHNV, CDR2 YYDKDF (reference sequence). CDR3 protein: CATSREMGEETQYF. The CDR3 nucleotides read TGTGCCACCAGCAGAGAGATGGGGGAAGAGACCCAGTACTTC.

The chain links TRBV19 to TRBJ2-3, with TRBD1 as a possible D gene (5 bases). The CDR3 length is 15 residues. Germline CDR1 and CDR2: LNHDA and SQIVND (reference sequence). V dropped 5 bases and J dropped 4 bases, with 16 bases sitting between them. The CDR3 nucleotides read TGTGCCAGTAGTTTTCTAGGGGCGGTGTCAGATACGCAGTATTTT. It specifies CASSFLGAVSDTQYF.

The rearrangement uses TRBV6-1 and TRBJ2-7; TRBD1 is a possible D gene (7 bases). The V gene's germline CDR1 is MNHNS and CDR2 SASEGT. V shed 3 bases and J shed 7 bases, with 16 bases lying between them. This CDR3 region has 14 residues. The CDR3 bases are TGTGCCAGCAGTGAGGCAGGGGGGACGAAAGAGCAGTACGTC. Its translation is CASSEAGGTKEQYV.

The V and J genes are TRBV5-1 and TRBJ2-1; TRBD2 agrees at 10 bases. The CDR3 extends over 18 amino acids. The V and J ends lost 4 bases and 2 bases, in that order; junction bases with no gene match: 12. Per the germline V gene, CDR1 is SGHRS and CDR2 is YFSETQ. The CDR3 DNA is TGCGCCAGCAGCAAGAGGACTAGCGGACTAGGGACCTACAATGAGCAGTTCTTC. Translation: CASSKRTSGLGTYNEQFF.

CDR3 nucleotide sequence: TGTGCCAGCAGTGTCTACGAGCAGTACTTC. It encodes CASSVYEQYF. The rearrangement uses TRBV6-5 and TRBJ2-7; the D is unclear. CDR3 length: 10 residues. With 5 bases removed from V and 3 bases from J, the gap between germline ends came to 2 bases. Germline loops: CDR1 MNHEY, CDR2 SVGAGI.

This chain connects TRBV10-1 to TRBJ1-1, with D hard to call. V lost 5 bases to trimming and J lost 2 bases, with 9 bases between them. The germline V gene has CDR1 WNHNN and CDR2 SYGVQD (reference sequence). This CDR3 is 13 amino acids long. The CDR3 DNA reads TGCGCCAGCAGTTCCGAGCATAACACTGAAGCTTTCTTT. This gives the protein CASSSEHNTEAFF.

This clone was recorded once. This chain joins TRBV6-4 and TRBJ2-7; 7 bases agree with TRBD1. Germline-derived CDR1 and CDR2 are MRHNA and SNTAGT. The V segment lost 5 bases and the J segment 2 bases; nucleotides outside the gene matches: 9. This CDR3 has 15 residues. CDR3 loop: CASSPRGRRAYEQYV. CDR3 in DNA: TGTGCCAGCAGTCCGAGGGGGCGACGGGCCTACGAGCAGTACGTC.

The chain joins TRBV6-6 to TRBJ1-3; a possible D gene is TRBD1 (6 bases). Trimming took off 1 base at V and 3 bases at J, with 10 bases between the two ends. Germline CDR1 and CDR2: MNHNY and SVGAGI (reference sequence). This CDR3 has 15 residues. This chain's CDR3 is CASSYLQGVGNTIYF. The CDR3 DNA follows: TGTGCCAGCAGTTACTTACAGGGCGTTGGAAACACCATATATTTT.

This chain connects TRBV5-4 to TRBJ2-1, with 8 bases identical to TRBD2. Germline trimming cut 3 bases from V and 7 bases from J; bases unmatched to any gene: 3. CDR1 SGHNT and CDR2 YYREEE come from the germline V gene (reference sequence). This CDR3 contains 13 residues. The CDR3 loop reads CASSSGLDNEQFF. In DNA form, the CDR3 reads TGTGCCAGCAGCTCGGGACTAGATAATGAGCAGTTCTTC.

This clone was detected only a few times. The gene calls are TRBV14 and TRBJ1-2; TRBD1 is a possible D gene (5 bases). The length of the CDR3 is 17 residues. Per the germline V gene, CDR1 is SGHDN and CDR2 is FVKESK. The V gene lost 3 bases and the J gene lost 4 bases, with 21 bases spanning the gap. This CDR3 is CASSQGLSWGYGYGYTF. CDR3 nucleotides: TGTGCCAGCAGCCAGGGGCTCTCTTGGGGCTATGGCTATGGCTACACCTTC.

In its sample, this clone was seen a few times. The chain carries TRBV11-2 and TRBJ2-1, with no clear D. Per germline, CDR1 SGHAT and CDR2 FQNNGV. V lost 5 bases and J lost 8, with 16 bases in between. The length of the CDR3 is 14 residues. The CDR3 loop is CASSIDTFFDEQFF. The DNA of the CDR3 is TGTGCCAGCAGCATCGACACGTTTTTCGATGAGCAGTTCTTC.

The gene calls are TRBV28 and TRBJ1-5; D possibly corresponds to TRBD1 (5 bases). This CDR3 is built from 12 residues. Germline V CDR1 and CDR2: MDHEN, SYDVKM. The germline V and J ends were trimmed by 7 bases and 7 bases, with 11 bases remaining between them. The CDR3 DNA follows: TGTGCCAGCACCCTCCAGGGCCAGCCCCAGCATTTT. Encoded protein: CASTLQGQPQHF.

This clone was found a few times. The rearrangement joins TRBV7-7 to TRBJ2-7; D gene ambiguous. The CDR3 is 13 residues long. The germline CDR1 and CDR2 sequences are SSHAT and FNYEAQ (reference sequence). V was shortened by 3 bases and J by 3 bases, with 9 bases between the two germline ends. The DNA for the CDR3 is TGTGCCAGCAGCTTGGGCTCCAACTACGAGCAGTACTTC. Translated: CASSLGSNYEQYF.